This paragraph reports one TCR beta chain. Generated by immunoSEQ multiplex PCR, the TCRdb table keeps only in-frame clones and is missing some. Among almost 95,000 clones listed, more than 85% were seen once. The data were obtained in a study of T cell changes during pregnancy in multiple sclerosis. The CDR3 spans 13 residues. The junction had 5 bases not matched to a gene; V was cut back by 3 bases and J by 3 bases. Per the germline V gene, CDR1 is GTSNPN and CDR2 is SVGIG (reference sequence). The chain combines TRBV30 with TRBJ2-7; 7 bases are a match to TRBD2. The sample consisted of peripheral blood, taken in the first trimester of pregnancy. This receptor was taken from a female donor with multiple sclerosis, enrolled in a pregnancy study. CDR3 sequence: CAWRRLAGYEQYF. For the CDR3, the DNA is TGTGCCTGGAGGCGACTAGCAGGCTACGAGCAGTACTTC. The variable domain in full, with the rest retrieved from reference TRBV30 and TRBJ2-7, is SQTIHQWPATLVQPVGSPLSLECTVEGTSNPNLYWYRQAAGRGLQLLFYSVGIGQISSEVPQNLSASRPQDRQFILSSKKLLLSDSGFYLCAWRRLAGYEQYFGPGTRLTVT.